This T cell receptor (beta chain) was documented in a study of response to subunit inactivated influenza vaccine. Findings and caveats of the study: The authors suggested that few new T cells are recruited per seasonal influenza vaccination.

This CDR3 has 13 residues. Trimming removed 5 bases at V and 5 bases at J, with 13 bases between. Germline CDR1 SGHRS, CDR2 YFSETQ. Notes on this clonotype: Its antigen is unknown.

MiXCR was run by TCRdb on the RT-PCR reads, yielding one entry per CDR3 protein. Of about 780,000 distinct CDR3 sequences in the sample, less than 20% were seen once. This material consisted of PBMCs from blood, taken 4 to 6 days after vaccination. This sequence was found in a man aged 50 or older who received an inactivated influenza vaccine. The chain is built from TRBV5-1 and TRBJ2-5, with D maybe TRBD2 (6 bases). The CDR3 DNA reads TGCGCCAGCAGGGAGGCGGGGCTGGAGACCCAGTACTTC. This gives the protein CASREAGLETQYF. Full variable domain (missing parts from reference TRBV5-1 and TRBJ2-5): KAGVTQTPRYLIKTRGQQVTLSCSPISGHRSVSWYQQTPGQGLQFLFEYFSETQRNKGNFPGRFSGRQFSNSRSEMNVSTLELGDSALYLCASREAGLETQYFGPGTRLLVL.